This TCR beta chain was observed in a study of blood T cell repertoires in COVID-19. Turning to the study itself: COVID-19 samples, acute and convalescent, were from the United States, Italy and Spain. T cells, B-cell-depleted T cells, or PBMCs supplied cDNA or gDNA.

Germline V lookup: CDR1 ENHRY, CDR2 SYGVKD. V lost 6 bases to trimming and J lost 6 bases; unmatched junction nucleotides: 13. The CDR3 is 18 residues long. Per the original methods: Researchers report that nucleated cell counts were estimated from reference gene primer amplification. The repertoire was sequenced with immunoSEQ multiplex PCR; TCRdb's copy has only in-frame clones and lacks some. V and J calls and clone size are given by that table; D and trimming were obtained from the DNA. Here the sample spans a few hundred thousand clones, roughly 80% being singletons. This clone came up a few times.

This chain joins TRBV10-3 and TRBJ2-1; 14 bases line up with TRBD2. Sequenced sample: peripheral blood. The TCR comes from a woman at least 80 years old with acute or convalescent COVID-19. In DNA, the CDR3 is TGTGCCATCAGCGAATCAATGGCGGGACTAGCGGGAGTCAATGAGCAGTTCTTC. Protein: CAISESMAGLAGVNEQFF.